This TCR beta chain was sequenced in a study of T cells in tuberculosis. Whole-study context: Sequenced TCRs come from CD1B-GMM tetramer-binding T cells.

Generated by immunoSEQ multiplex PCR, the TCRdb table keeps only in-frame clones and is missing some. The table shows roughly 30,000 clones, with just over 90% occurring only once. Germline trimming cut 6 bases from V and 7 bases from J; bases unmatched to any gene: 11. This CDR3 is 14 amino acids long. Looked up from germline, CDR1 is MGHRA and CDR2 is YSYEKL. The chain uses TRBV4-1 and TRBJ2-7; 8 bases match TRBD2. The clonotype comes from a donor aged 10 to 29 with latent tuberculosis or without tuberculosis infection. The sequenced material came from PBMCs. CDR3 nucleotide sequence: TGCGCCAGCAGGCCCGGGGCGGGAGGAGGGGAGCAGTACTTC. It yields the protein CASRPGAGGGEQYF.